This TCR beta chain was captured by sequencing in a study of early T cells in non-severe SARS-CoV-2 infection. Each CDR3 protein is one row after TCRdb ran MiXCR on the 5' RACE reads. The sample holds 97,000 or so distinct CDR3 sequences, around 13% seen once. This sequence was found in an adult who was a healthcare worker with PCR-confirmed SARS-CoV-2 infection or an uninfected control (not recorded which). What was sequenced was whole blood.

The CDR3 reads CARSLEMYQGSAGELFF. In DNA form, the CDR3 reads TGTGCCAGAAGCTTGGAAATGTATCAGGGATCGGCCGGGGAGCTGTTTTTT. The chain employs TRBV5-3 and TRBJ2-2; D perhaps matches TRBD1 (5 bases). TRBV5-3 is classed as an ORF, of uncertain function. The germline V and J ends were trimmed by 0 bases and 6 bases, with 18 bases remaining between them. The CDR3 covers 17 residues.